This TCR beta chain was documented in a study of blood T cell repertoires in COVID-19. In the study overall: Samples of COVID-19 (acute and convalescent) were obtained from the United States, Italy and Spain. Sample material is recorded as cDNA or gDNA derived from T cells, B-cell-depleted T cells, or PBMCs.

As processed by the authors: From reference gene primer amplification, estimates of nucleated cell counts were derived. The table came from immunoSEQ multiplex PCR; TCRdb's copy has only in-frame clones and leaves some out. That table furnishes V, J and clone size, whereas the DNA furnished D and trimming. There are 170,000 or so clones in the sample; 89% occur only once, and around 1.9% lies in the top ten. The V and J ends lost 6 bases and 0 bases, in that order; junction bases with no gene match: 9. Germline V gene data show CDR1 as MDHEN and CDR2 as SYDVKM. The CDR3 spans 16 residues. Sequenced sample: peripheral blood. This clonotype originated in a young man who had recovered from COVID-19. The chain couples TRBV28 to TRBJ2-3; 7 bases are shared with TRBD2. The CDR3 coding sequence is TGTGCCAGCAGCGATTGGGCGGGAGTGAGCACAGATACGCAGTATTTT. Amino acid sequence: CASSDWAGVSTDTQYF.